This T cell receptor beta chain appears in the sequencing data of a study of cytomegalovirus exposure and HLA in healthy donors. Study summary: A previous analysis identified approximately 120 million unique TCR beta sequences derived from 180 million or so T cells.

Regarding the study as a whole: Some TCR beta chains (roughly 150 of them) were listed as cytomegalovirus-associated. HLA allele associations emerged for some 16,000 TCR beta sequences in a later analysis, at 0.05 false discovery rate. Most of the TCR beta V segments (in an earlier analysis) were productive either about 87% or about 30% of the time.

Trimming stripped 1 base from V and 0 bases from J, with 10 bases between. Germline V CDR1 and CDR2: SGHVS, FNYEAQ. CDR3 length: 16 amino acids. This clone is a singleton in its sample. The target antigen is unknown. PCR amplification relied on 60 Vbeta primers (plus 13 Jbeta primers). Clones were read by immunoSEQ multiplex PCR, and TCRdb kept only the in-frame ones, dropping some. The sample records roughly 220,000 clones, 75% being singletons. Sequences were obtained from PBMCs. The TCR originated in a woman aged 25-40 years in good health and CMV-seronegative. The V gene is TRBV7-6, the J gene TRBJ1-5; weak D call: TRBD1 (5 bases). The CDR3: CASSLGQGYSNQPQHF. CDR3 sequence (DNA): TGTGCCAGCAGCTTAGGGCAGGGCTATAGCAATCAGCCCCAGCATTTT.